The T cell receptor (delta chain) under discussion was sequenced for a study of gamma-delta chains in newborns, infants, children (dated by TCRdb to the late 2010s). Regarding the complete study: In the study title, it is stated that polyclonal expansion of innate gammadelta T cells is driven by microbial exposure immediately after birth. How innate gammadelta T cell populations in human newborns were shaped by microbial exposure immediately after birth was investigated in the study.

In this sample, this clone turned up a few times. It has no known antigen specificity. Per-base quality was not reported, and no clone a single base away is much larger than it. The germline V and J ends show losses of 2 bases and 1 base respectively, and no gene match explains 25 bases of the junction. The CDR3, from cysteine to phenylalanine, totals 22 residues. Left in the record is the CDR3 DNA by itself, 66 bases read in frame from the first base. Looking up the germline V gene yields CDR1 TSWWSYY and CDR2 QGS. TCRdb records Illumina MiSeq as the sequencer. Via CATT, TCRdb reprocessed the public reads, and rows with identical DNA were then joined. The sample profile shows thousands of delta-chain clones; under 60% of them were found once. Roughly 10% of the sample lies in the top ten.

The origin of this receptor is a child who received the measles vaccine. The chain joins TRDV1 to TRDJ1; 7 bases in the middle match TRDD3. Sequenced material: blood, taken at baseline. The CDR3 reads CALGEVDLEPYGWGLITDKLIF. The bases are TGTGCTCTTGGGGAAGTCGACCTAGAGCCCTACGGCTGGGGGTTAATCACCGATAAACTCATCTTT.